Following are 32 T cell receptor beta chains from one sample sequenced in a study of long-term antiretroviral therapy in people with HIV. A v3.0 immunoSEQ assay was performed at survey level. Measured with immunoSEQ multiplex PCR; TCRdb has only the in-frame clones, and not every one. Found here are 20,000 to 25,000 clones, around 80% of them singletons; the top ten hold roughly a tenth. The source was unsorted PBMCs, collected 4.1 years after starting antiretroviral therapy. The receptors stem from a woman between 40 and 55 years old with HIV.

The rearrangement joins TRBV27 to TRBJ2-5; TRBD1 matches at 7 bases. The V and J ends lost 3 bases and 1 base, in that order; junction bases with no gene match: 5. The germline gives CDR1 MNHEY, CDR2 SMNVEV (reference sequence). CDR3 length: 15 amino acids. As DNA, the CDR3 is TGTGCCAGCAGTTTGGCCGGGACAGCCCAAGAGACCCAGTACTTC. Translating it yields CASSLAGTAQETQYF.

CDR3 sequence: CASSPTRLGRGNTGELFF. The CDR3 nucleotides are TGTGCCAGCAGCCCTACCCGATTGGGCAGGGGTAACACCGGGGAGCTGTTTTTT. The J gene is TRBJ2-2, the V gene TRBV7-9, with D perhaps matching TRBD1 (6 bases). V gave up 5 bases and J gave up 2 bases, with 21 bases separating them. Germline lookup yields CDR1 SEHNR and CDR2 FQNEAQ (reference sequence). CDR3 length equals 18 residues.

Here the CDR3 DNA reads TGTGCCAGCAGCTTCATAACAGGATATTCACCCCTCCACTTT. Translating it yields CASSFITGYSPLHF. This rearrangement joins TRBV7-9 to TRBJ1-6; weak D call: TRBD1 (5 bases). In germline, CDR1 is SEHNR, CDR2 FQNEAQ (reference sequence). The CDR3 is 14 amino acids. The V gene lost 3 bases and the J gene lost 8 bases, with 11 bases spanning the gap.

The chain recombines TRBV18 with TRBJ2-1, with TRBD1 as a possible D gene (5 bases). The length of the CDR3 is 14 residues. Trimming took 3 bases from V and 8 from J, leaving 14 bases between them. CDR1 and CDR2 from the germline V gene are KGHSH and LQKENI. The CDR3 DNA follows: TGTGCCAGCTCACCTGGGGCCCCTGCTGATGAGCAGTTCTTC. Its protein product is CASSPGAPADEQFF. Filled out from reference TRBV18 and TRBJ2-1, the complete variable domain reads NAGVMQNPRHLVRRRGQEARLRCSPMKGHSHVYWYRQLPEEGLKFMVYLQKENIIDESGMPKERFSAEFPKEGPSILRIQQVVRGDSAAYFCASSPGAPADEQFFGPGTRLTVL.

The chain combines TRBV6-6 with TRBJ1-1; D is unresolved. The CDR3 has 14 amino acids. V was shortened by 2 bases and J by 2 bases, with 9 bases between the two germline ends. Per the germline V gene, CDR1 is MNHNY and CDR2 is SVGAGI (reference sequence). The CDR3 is CASSYSVANTEAFF. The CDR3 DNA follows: TGTGCCAGCAGTTACAGCGTGGCTAACACTGAAGCTTTCTTT.

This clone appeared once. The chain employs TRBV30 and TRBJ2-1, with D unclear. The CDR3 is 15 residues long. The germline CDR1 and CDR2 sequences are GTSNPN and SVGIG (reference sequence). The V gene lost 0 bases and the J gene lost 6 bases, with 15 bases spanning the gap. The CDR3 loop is CAWSVPRRFRNEQFF. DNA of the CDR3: TGTGCCTGGAGTGTACCCAGAAGGTTCCGCAATGAGCAGTTCTTC.

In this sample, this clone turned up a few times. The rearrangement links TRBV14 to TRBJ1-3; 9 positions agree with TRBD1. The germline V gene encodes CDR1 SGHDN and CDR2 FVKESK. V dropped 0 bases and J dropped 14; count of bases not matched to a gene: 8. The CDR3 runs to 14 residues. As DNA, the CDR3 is TGTGCCAGCAGCCAAGATCCTTGGACAGGGGAGCTATATTTT. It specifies CASSQDPWTGELYF.

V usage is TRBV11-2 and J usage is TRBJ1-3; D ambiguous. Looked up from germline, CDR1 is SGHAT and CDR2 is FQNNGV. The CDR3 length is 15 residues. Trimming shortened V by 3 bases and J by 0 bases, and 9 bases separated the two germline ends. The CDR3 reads CASSFLYSSGNTIYF. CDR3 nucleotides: TGTGCCAGCAGCTTTCTCTATAGCTCTGGAAACACCATATATTTT.

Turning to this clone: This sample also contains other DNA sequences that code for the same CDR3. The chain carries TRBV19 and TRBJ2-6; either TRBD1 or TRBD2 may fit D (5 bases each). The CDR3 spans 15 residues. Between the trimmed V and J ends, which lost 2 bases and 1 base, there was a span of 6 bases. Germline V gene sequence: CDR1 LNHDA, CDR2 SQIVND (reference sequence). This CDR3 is CASSIWGSGANVLTF. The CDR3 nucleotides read TGTGCCAGTAGTATATGGGGGTCTGGGGCCAACGTCCTGACTTTC. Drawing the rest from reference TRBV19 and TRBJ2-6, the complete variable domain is DGGITQSPKYLFRKEGQNVTLSCEQNLNHDAMYWYRQDPGQGLRLIYYSQIVNDFQKGDIAEGYSVSREKKESFPLTVTSAQKNPTAFYLCASSIWGSGANVLTFGAGSRLTVL.

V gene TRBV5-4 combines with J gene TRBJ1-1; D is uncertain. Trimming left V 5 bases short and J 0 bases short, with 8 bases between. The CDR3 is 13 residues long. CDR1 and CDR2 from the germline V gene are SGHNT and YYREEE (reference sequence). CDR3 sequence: CASRPAVNTEAFF. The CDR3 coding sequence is TGTGCCAGCAGACCCGCGGTGAACACTGAAGCTTTCTTT.

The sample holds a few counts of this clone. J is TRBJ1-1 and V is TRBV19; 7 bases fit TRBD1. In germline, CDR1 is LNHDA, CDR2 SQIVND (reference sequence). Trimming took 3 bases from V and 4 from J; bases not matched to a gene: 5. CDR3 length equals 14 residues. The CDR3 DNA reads TGTGCCAGTAGTATTACAGGGGTGAGCACTGAAGCTTTCTTT. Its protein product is CASSITGVSTEAFF.

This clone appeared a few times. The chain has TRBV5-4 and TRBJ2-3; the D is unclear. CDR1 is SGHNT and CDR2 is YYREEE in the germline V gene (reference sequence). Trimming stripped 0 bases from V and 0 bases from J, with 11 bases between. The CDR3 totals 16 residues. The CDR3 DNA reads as TGTGCCAGCAGCTTGGAAGGCGCTGGTAGCACAGATACGCAGTATTTT. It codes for CASSLEGAGSTDTQYF.

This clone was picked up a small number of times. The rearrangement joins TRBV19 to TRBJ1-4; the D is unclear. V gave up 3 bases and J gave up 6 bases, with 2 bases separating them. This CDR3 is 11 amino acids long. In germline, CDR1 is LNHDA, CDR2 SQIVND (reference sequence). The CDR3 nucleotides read TGTGCCAGTAGTATCGATGAAAAACTGTTTTTT. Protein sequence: CASSIDEKLFF.

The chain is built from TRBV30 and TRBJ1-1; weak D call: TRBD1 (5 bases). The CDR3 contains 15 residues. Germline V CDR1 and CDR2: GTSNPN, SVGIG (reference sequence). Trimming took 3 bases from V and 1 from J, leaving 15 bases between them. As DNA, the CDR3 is TGTGCCTGGAGACCACCGGGACGAGCGAACACTGAAGCTTTCTTT. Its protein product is CAWRPPGRANTEAFF.

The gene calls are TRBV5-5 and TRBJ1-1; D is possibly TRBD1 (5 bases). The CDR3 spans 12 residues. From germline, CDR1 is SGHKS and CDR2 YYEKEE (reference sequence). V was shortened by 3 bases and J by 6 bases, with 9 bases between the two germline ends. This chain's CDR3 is CASSWGVSEAFF. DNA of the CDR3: TGTGCCAGCAGCTGGGGGGTTTCTGAAGCTTTCTTT.

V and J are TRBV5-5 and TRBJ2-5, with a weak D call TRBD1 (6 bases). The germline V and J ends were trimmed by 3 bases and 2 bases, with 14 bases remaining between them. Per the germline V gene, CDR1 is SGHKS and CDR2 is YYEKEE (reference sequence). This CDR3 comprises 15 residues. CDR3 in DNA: TGTGCCAGCAGCTCCCCCGGACAGCCGCAAGAGACCCAGTACTTC. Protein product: CASSSPGQPQETQYF.

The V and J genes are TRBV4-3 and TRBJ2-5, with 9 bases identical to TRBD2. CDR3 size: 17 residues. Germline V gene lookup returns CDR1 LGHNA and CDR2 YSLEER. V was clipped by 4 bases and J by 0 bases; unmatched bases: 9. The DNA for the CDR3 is TGCGCCAGCAGCCGCTCCTGGCGGGGGGGGTACCAAGAGACCCAGTACTTC. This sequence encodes CASSRSWRGGYQETQYF.

The CDR3 sequence: CASSRPGTSLTTQYF. DNA for the CDR3: TGTGCCAGCAGTCGTCCCGGGACTAGCTTAACGACCCAGTACTTC. The chain recombines TRBV6-5 with TRBJ2-5, with 9 positions matching TRBD2. The CDR3 consists of 15 residues. V trimming: 5 bases; J trimming: 7 bases; junction bases outside the gene matches: 11. CDR1 and CDR2 from the germline V gene are MNHEY and SVGAGI.

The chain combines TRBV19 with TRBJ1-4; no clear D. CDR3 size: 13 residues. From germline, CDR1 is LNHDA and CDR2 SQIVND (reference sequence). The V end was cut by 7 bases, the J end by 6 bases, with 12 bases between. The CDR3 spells CASKEYADEKLFF. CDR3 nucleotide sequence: TGTGCCAGTAAGGAATACGCTGATGAAAAACTGTTTTTT. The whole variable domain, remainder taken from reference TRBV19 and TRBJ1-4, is DGGITQSPKYLFRKEGQNVTLSCEQNLNHDAMYWYRQDPGQGLRLIYYSQIVNDFQKGDIAEGYSVSREKKESFPLTVTSAQKNPTAFYLCASKEYADEKLFFGSGTQLSVL.

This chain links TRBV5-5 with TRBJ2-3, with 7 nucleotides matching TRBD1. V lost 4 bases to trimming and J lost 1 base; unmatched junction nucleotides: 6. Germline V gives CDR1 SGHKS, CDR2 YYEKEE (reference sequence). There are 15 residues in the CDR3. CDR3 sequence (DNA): TGTGCCAGCAGCCTGACAGGGATGGGCACAGATACGCAGTATTTT. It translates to CASSLTGMGTDTQYF. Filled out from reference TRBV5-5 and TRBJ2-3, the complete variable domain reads DAGVTQSPTHLIKTRGQQVTLRCSPISGHKSVSWYQQVLGQGPQFIFQYYEKEERGRGNFPDRFSARQFPNYSSELNVNALLLGDSALYLCASSLTGMGTDTQYFGPGTRLTVL.

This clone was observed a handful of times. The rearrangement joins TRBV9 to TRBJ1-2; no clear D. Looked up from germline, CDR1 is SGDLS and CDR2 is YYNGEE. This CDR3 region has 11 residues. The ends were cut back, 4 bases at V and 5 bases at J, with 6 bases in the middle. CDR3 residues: CASSNEYGYTF. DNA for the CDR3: TGTGCCAGCAGCAACGAGTATGGCTACACCTTC.

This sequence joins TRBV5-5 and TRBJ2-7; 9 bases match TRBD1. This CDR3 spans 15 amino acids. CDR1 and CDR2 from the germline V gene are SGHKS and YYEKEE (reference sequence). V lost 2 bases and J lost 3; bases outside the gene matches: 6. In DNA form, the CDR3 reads TGTGCCAGCAGCTTATCGGGACAGGGAAACTACGAGCAGTACTTC. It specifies CASSLSGQGNYEQYF.

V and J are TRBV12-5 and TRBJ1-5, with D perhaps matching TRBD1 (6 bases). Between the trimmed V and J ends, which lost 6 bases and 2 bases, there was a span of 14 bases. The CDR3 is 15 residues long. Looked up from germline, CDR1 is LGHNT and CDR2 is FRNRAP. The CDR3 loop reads CASGQGGLGNQPQHF. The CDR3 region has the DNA TGTGCTAGTGGCCAAGGGGGGCTAGGCAATCAGCCCCAGCATTTT.

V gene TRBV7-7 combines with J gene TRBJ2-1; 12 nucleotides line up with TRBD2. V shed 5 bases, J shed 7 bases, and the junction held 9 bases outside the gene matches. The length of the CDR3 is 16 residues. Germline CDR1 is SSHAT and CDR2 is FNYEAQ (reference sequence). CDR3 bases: TGTGCCAGCAGCCCCTCAGGACTAGCGGGGTATAATGAGCAGTTCTTC. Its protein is CASSPSGLAGYNEQFF. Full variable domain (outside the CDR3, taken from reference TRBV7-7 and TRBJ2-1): GAGVSQSPRYKVTKRGQDVTLRCDPISSHATLYWYQQALGQGPEFLTYFNYEAQPDKSGLPSDRFSAERPEGSISTLTIQRTEQRDSAMYRCASSPSGLAGYNEQFFGPGTRLTVL.

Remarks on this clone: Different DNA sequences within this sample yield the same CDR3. The CDR3 loop is CASSSRGTNEKLFF. The CDR3 nucleotides read TGTGCCAGCAGCTCGCGGGGGACAAATGAAAAACTGTTTTTT. This chain connects TRBV6-5 to TRBJ1-4; D perhaps matches TRBD1 (6 bases). V lost 6 bases, J lost 5 bases, and 13 bases lay in between. CDR1 is MNHEY, CDR2 SVGAGI, per germline. The CDR3 is 14 residues long.

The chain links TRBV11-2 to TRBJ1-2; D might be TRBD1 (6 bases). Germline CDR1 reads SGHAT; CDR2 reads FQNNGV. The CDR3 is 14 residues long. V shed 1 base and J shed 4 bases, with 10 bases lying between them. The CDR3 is CASSLGGAGYGYTF. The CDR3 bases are TGTGCCAGCAGCTTAGGGGGGGCGGGCTATGGCTACACCTTC. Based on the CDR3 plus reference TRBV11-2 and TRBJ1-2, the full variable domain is EAGVAQSPRYKIIEKRQSVAFWCNPISGHATLYWYQQILGQGPKLLIQFQNNGVVDDSQLPKDRFSAERLKGVDSTLKIQPAKLEDSAVYLCASSLGGAGYGYTFGSGTRLTVV.

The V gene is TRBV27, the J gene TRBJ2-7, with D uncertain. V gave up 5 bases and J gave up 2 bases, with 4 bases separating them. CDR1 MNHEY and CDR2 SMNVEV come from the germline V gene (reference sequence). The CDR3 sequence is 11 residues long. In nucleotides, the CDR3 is TGTGCCAGCAGTGGAGCCTACGAGCAGTACTTC. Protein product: CASSGAYEQYF.

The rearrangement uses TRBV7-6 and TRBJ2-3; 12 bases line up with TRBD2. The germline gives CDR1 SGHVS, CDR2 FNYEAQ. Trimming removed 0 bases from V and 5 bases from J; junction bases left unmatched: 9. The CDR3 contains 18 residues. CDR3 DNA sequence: TGTGCCAGCAGCTTAGCTCCCCTAGCGGGAGGGCCTTTAGATACGCAGTATTTT. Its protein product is CASSLAPLAGGPLDTQYF. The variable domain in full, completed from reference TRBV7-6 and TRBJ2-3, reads GAGVSQSPRYKVTKRGQDVALRCDPISGHVSLYWYRQALGQGPEFLTYFNYEAQQDKSGLPNDRFSAERPEGSISTLTIQRTEQRDSAMYRCASSLAPLAGGPLDTQYFGPGTRLTVL.

CDR3 nucleotide sequence: TGTGCCAGCAGCTTAAGTAGCGGTAGCACAGATACGCAGTATTTT. This sequence encodes CASSLSSGSTDTQYF. The genes are TRBV7-9 and TRBJ2-3; maybe TRBD2 (6 bases). The germline gives CDR1 SEHNR, CDR2 FQNEAQ (reference sequence). This CDR3 contains 15 residues. V lost 2 bases and J 0 bases, leaving 9 bases between the germline ends.

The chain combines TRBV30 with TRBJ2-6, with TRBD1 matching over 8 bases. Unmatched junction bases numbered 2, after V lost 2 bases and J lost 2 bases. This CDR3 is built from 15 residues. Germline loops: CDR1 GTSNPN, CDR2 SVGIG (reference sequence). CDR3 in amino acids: CAWSPGGTGANVLTF. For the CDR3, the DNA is TGTGCCTGGAGTCCAGGGGGCACTGGGGCCAACGTCCTGACTTTC.

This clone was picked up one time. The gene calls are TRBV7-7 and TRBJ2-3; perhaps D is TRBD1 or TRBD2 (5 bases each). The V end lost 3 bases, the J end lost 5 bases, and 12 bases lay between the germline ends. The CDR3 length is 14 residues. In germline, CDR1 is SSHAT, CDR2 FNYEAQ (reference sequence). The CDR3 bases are TGTGCCAGCAGCTTGGGGCTAGCTAGAGATACGCAGTATTTT. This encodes CASSLGLARDTQYF.

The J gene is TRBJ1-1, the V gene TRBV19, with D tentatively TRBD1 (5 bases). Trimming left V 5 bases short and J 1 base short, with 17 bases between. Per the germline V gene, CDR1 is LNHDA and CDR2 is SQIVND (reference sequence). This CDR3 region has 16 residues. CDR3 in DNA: TGTGCCAGTAGTTTTGCGGGGGGACGGGGGAACACTGAAGCTTTCTTT. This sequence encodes CASSFAGGRGNTEAFF.